The 30 T cell receptor beta chains below were found in one sample sequenced in a study of blood T cell repertoires in COVID-19 (dated by TCRdb to 2018 to 2020). Library preparation employed the immunoSEQ multiplex PCR assay. TCRdb mirrors the immuneACCESS table, restricted to in-frame sequences. Some clones are absent from its copies; in checked studies, under half trace to an unresolved V gene, and the reason for the others is unknown. The sample includes 250,000 to 350,000 clones, with about 88% observed a single time. In total, the top ten clones hold 3% of the sample. The sequenced sample consisted of PBMCs or T cells enriched from blood (not recorded which). The receptors were sampled from a woman between 45 and 65 years old who had recovered from COVID-19.

The rearrangement links TRBV6-5 to TRBJ2-7; perhaps TRBD2 as D (5 bases). Per germline, CDR1 MNHEY and CDR2 SVGAGI. Trimming removed 3 bases from V and 2 bases from J, with 8 bases in between. The CDR3 has 13 residues. CDR3 in amino acids: CASSYTRAYEQYF. The CDR3 nucleotides read TGTGCCAGCAGTTATACTAGGGCCTACGAGCAGTACTTC.

The V call is TRBV7-2, the J call TRBJ1-2; TRBD1 matches 9 bases. J lost 5 bases, V lost 5 bases, and 6 bases had no gene match. From germline, CDR1 is SGHTA and CDR2 FQGNSA. The CDR3 is 14 amino acids. The CDR3 sequence is CASSKQGASYGYTF. CDR3 sequence (DNA): TGTGCCAGCAGCAAACAGGGGGCCTCATATGGCTACACCTTC.

The chain has TRBV7-6 and TRBJ2-3; TRBD2 matches at 11 bases. This CDR3 region has 16 residues. The V segment lost 5 bases and the J segment 3 bases; nucleotides outside the gene matches: 7. Germline lookup yields CDR1 SGHVS and CDR2 FNYEAQ. The CDR3 is CASSKLAGVLTDTQYF. DNA of the CDR3: TGTGCCAGCAGCAAACTAGCGGGAGTGTTGACAGATACGCAGTATTTT.

V and J are TRBV13 and TRBJ2-3; possible D gene TRBD2, 5 bases. V lost 1 base and J 2 bases, leaving 7 bases between the germline ends. Germline CDR1 and CDR2: PRHDT and FYEKMQ (reference sequence). CDR3 length: 14 residues. The CDR3 DNA sequence: TGTGCCAGCAGCTTAGTGACTAACACAGATACGCAGTATTTT. Translated: CASSLVTNTDTQYF.

The gene calls are TRBV4-3 and TRBJ1-1; D may be TRBD1 (5 bases). Trimming left V 0 bases short and J 4 bases short, with 9 bases between. The V gene's germline CDR1 is LGHNA and CDR2 YSLEER. The CDR3 is 14 residues long. CDR3 protein: CASSQEGGPTEAFF. Written as DNA, the CDR3 is TGCGCCAGCAGCCAAGAGGGGGGACCCACTGAAGCTTTCTTT.

This rearrangement joins TRBV2 to TRBJ1-2, with 7 bases matching TRBD1. This CDR3 region has 16 residues. J lost 6 bases, V lost 8 bases, and 18 bases had no gene match. Germline V gene lookup returns CDR1 SNHLY and CDR2 FYNNEI. CDR3 in amino acids: CASGSETGPPLDGYTF. The DNA for the CDR3 is TGTGCCAGCGGGTCCGAGACAGGGCCCCCACTGGATGGCTACACCTTC.

This chain uses TRBV30 with TRBJ1-5; the match to TRBD1 covers 8 bases. The CDR3 contains 13 residues. Losses at the gene ends were 2 bases for V and 6 bases for J; bases not matched to a gene: 3. Germline-derived CDR1 and CDR2 are GTSNPN and SVGIG (reference sequence). The CDR3 loop reads CAWSPQGGQPQHF. CDR3 coding DNA: TGTGCCTGGAGTCCACAGGGGGGTCAGCCCCAGCATTTT. The full variable domain, rest sourced from reference TRBV30 and TRBJ1-5, is SQTIHQWPATLVQPVGSPLSLECTVEGTSNPNLYWYRQAAGRGLQLLFYSVGIGQISSEVPQNLSASRPQDRQFILSSKKLLLSDSGFYLCAWSPQGGQPQHFGDGTRLSIL.

The rearrangement uses TRBV3-1 (or the pseudogene TRBV3-2) and TRBJ2-7; 10 bases line up with TRBD1. This CDR3 is 16 amino acids long. Germline V gene sequence: CDR1 LGHDT, CDR2 YNNKEL (reference sequence). Trimming took 4 bases from V and 3 from J; bases not matched to a gene: 9. The CDR3: CASSPPRGTGDYEQYF. CDR3 nucleotide sequence: TGTGCCAGCAGCCCCCCGAGGGGGACAGGGGACTACGAGCAGTACTTC.

The chain is built from TRBV28 and TRBJ2-7, with TRBD2 as a possible D gene (5 bases). Trimming cost V 3 bases and J 6 bases, with 12 bases left between them. CDR1 and CDR2 (germline): MDHEN, SYDVKM. CDR3 size: 13 residues. For the CDR3, the DNA is TGTGCCAGCAGTTTTGAGGGAACGGGCGAGCAGTACTTC. Translation gives CASSFEGTGEQYF.

The V gene is TRBV5-1, the J gene TRBJ2-1; 7 bases fit TRBD1. The CDR3 consists of 16 residues. V trimming: 0 bases; J trimming: 5 bases; junction bases outside the gene matches: 8. Germline V lookup: CDR1 SGHRS, CDR2 YFSETQ. This CDR3 reads CASSLGGTASNNEQFF. The DNA of the CDR3 is TGCGCCAGCAGCTTGGGGGGGACAGCATCCAACAATGAGCAGTTCTTC. The variable domain in full, completed from reference TRBV5-1 and TRBJ2-1, reads KAGVTQTPRYLIKTRGQQVTLSCSPISGHRSVSWYQQTPGQGLQFLFEYFSETQRNKGNFPGRFSGRQFSNSRSEMNVSTLELGDSALYLCASSLGGTASNNEQFFGPGTRLTVL.

The sample holds one count of this clone. The rearrangement joins TRBV7-9 to TRBJ2-5; D unresolved. The CDR3 sequence is 14 residues long. Between the trimmed V and J ends, which lost 4 bases and 5 bases, there was a span of 14 bases. In germline, CDR1 is SEHNR, CDR2 FQNEAQ (reference sequence). The CDR3 DNA follows: TGTGCCAGCAGCTATCGTTCCCCCCAGGAGACCCAGTACTTC. Amino acid sequence: CASSYRSPQETQYF.

DNA for the CDR3: TGTGCCAGCAGCTTGGTTGGAACCCAAGGCAGGGAGCAGTACTTC. Residues: CASSLVGTQGREQYF. V and J are TRBV5-4 and TRBJ2-7; no clear D. V lost 0 bases and J 7 bases, leaving 17 bases between the germline ends. The CDR3 covers 15 residues. Germline-derived CDR1 and CDR2 are SGHNT and YYREEE (reference sequence).

This clone is a singleton in its sample. V and J are TRBV7-8 and TRBJ1-2, with 11 bases aligning to TRBD1. J was trimmed by 8 bases and V by 0 bases; bases with no gene match: 2. CDR1 is SGHVS and CDR2 is FQNEAQ in the germline V gene. This CDR3 spans 14 amino acids. CDR3: CASSLADRGRGYTF. Written as DNA, the CDR3 is TGTGCCAGCAGCTTAGCGGACAGGGGGCGAGGCTACACCTTC.

The V gene is TRBV5-1, the J gene TRBJ1-1; tentatively, D is TRBD1 (6 bases). Trimming removed 4 bases from V and 5 bases from J, with 18 bases in between. Germline V gene data show CDR1 as SGHRS and CDR2 as YFSETQ. CDR3 size: 15 residues. The CDR3 region is CASSGRTERETEAFF. Here the CDR3 DNA reads TGCGCCAGCAGCGGAAGGACAGAAAGGGAGACTGAAGCTTTCTTT.

CDR3 sequence reads: CASSPRAKTNTGELFF. The DNA of the CDR3 is TGTGCCAGCTCACCGAGAGCCAAGACGAACACCGGGGAGCTGTTTTTT. V is TRBV18 and J is TRBJ2-2; D uncertain. The CDR3 is made up of 16 amino acids. The ends were cut back, 3 bases at V and 0 bases at J, with 11 bases in the middle. CDR1 and CDR2 (germline): KGHSH, LQKENI.

This chain links TRBV27 with TRBJ1-2; 8 bases fit TRBD1. From germline, CDR1 is MNHEY and CDR2 SMNVEV (reference sequence). The CDR3 has 17 amino acids. V shed 6 bases and J 4 bases; nucleotides not matched to a gene: 16. CDR3 sequence reads: CASSIMGGQGSVYGYTF. The CDR3 DNA reads as TGTGCCAGCAGCATAATGGGTGGACAGGGTTCGGTCTATGGCTACACCTTC.

The chain has TRBV6-6 and TRBJ2-3; D gene unclear. This CDR3 has 11 residues. Germline V gene sequence: CDR1 MNHNY, CDR2 SVGAGI (reference sequence). V was pared by 6 bases and J by 4 bases, with 5 bases between. The CDR3 region is CASSPADTQYF. Here the CDR3 DNA reads TGTGCCAGCAGCCCGGCAGATACGCAGTATTTT.

The genes are TRBV25-1 and TRBJ2-7, with 9 bases fitting TRBD2. Germline V gives CDR1 MGHDK, CDR2 SYGVNS. The J segment lost 3 bases and the V segment lost 4 bases, leaving 1 base of the junction unmatched. The CDR3 is 13 amino acids. The CDR3 loop is CASSVSGSYEQYF. In DNA, the CDR3 is TGTGCCAGCAGTGTTAGCGGGAGCTACGAGCAGTACTTC.

This chain uses TRBV24-1 with TRBJ2-7; D remains unclear. Germline lookup yields CDR1 KGHDR and CDR2 SFDVKD. Trimming shortened V by 3 bases and J by 2 bases, and 7 bases separated the two germline ends. The CDR3 spans 13 residues. This CDR3 reads CATSDPRTYEQYF. The DNA for the CDR3 is TGTGCCACCAGTGATCCCAGAACCTACGAGCAGTACTTC.

The table lists this clone with a few counts. The rearrangement uses TRBV28 and TRBJ1-5, with D unclear. This CDR3 has 17 residues. Trimming removed 8 bases from V and 0 bases from J, with 20 bases in between. In germline, CDR1 is MDHEN, CDR2 SYDVKM. The CDR3 sequence: CASYSPRHGYSNQPQHF. CDR3 sequence (DNA): TGTGCCAGCTACTCTCCAAGACACGGATATAGCAATCAGCCCCAGCATTTT.

The genes are TRBV28 and TRBJ2-2; 7 nucleotides agree with TRBD2. Germline V CDR1 and CDR2: MDHEN, SYDVKM. CDR3 length: 14 amino acids. V trimming: 3 bases; J trimming: 7 bases; junction bases outside the gene matches: 5. DNA of the CDR3: TGTGCCAGCAGTTTTCTAGCGGACCTCGGGGAGCTGTTTTTT. Translated, it gives CASSFLADLGELFF.

CDR3: CASSKSGTNGYTF. Here the CDR3 DNA reads TGTGCCAGCAGTAAATCGGGTACGAATGGCTACACCTTC. V usage is TRBV27 and J usage is TRBJ1-2; the D is unclear. Germline V lookup: CDR1 MNHEY, CDR2 SMNVEV (reference sequence). The V and J ends lost 5 bases and 6 bases respectively, with 13 bases between them. The CDR3 is 13 residues long.

The V and J genes are TRBV28 and TRBJ1-5, with D unresolved. The length of the CDR3 is 14 residues. The V gene's germline CDR1 is MDHEN and CDR2 SYDVKM. V lost 7 bases and J lost 8, with 18 bases in between. As DNA, the CDR3 is TGTGCCAGCAATATAGGTTTGGTCGGGGAGCCCCAGCATTTT. This translates into CASNIGLVGEPQHF.

V and J are TRBV4-3 and TRBJ1-2; D might be TRBD1 (6 bases). Per germline, CDR1 LGHNA and CDR2 YSLEER. Trimming removed 4 bases at V and 8 bases at J, with 11 bases between. CDR3 length equals 12 residues. As DNA, the CDR3 is TGCGCCAGCAGCCTGAGGGGGAACGGCTACACCTTC. Its translation is CASSLRGNGYTF.

This rearrangement joins TRBV4-2 to TRBJ1-4; TRBD1 is a possible D gene (5 bases). Germline CDR1 reads LGHNA; CDR2 reads YNFKEQ. Trimming pared 2 bases from V and 8 bases from J, leaving 27 bases between. CDR3 length: 19 residues. This CDR3 is CASSQLGTSGTLLVEKLFF. Written as DNA, the CDR3 is TGTGCCAGCAGCCAACTCGGGACCTCCGGGACTCTTCTCGTAGAAAAACTGTTTTTT.

As DNA, the CDR3 is TGTGCCAGCAGCCCCCGGAGCGTTAATGAAAAACTGTTTTTT. Protein sequence: CASSPRSVNEKLFF. This chain uses TRBV2 with TRBJ1-4; D is uncertain. Trimming removed 6 bases at V and 4 bases at J, with 12 bases between. The V gene's germline CDR1 is SNHLY and CDR2 FYNNEI. The CDR3 is 14 residues long.

The CDR3: CASSQGGLNTEAFF. Here the CDR3 DNA reads TGTGCCAGCAGCCAAGGGGGGCTGAACACTGAAGCTTTCTTT. This chain joins TRBV4-2 and TRBJ1-1, with D maybe TRBD1 (6 bases). CDR1 and CDR2 from the germline V gene are LGHNA and YNFKEQ. This CDR3 spans 14 amino acids. Trimming took 1 base from V and 0 from J, leaving 6 bases between them.

In its sample, this clone was seen once. The rearrangement joins TRBV9 to TRBJ1-2; weak D call: TRBD1 (6 bases). Between the trimmed V and J ends, which lost 4 bases and 7 bases, there was a span of 17 bases. The CDR3 runs 14 residues. In germline, CDR1 is SGDLS, CDR2 YYNGEE. The CDR3 DNA reads as TGTGCCAGCAGCCCCAGGGGAACCCTGGGTGGCTACACCTTC. Protein: CASSPRGTLGGYTF.

A note on this clone: The sample has other DNA sequences that encode this CDR3 too. CDR3 residues: CASTDRGQSYEQYF. The CDR3 DNA sequence: TGTGCCAGCACTGACAGGGGCCAGTCCTACGAGCAGTACTTC. This chain links TRBV2 with TRBJ2-7; the match to TRBD1 covers 8 bases. With 7 bases clipped from V and 1 base from J, the junction kept 6 bases outside the gene matches. This CDR3 comprises 14 residues. From germline, CDR1 is SNHLY and CDR2 FYNNEI.

This chain joins TRBV25-1 and TRBJ1-6; 7 nucleotides agree with TRBD1. Losses at the gene ends were 3 bases for V and 8 bases for J; bases not matched to a gene: 7. CDR1 and CDR2 (germline): MGHDK, SYGVNS. The CDR3 has 15 amino acids. This chain's CDR3 is CASSDGNRGYSPLHF. The CDR3 DNA is TGTGCCAGCAGTGATGGCAACAGGGGTTATTCACCCCTCCACTTT. The full variable domain, its missing parts supplied by reference TRBV25-1 and TRBJ1-6, is EADIYQTPRYLVIGTGKKITLECSQTMGHDKMYWYQQDPGMELHLIHYSYGVNSTEKGDLSSESTVSRIRTEHFPLTLESARPSHTSQYLCASSDGNRGYSPLHFGNGTRLTVT.